This note documents a single T cell receptor beta chain sequence. Antigen specificity is unknown. On the day of bone marrow donation, the related graft donor provided peripheral blood. The repertoire was sequenced with immunoSEQ multiplex PCR; TCRdb's copy has only in-frame clones and lacks some. The table lists around 39,000 clones, no singletons, with about 1.2% in the top ten. Trimming took off 4 bases at V and 0 bases at J, with 17 bases between the two ends. The CDR3 length is 18 residues. CDR1 SGHNT and CDR2 YYREEE come from the germline V gene (reference sequence). This record belongs to a study of T cells after posttransplantation cyclophosphamide. Study outcomes and limitations: Blood and skin or GI T cell repertoires showed limited TRB overlap. Recipient CMV seropositivity and CMV reactivation strongly tracked TRB clonality.

Sequencing was performed on PBMCs. V gene TRBV5-4 combines with J gene TRBJ2-6; D is perhaps TRBD1 (6 bases). This TCR was recovered from a girl aged 10-17 years in good health, CMV-negative, and a related stem cell transplant donor. The CDR3 DNA is TGTGCCAGCAGCCGTGGGACACTATCCGGCTCTGGGGCCAACGTCCTGACTTTC. This sequence encodes CASSRGTLSGSGANVLTF. Full variable domain (rest looked up from reference TRBV5-4 and TRBJ2-6): ETGVTQSPTHLIKTRGQQVTLRCSSQSGHNTVSWYQQALGQGPQFIFQYYREEENGRGNFPPRFSGLQFPNYSSELNVNALELDDSALYLCASSRGTLSGSGANVLTFGAGSRLTVL.